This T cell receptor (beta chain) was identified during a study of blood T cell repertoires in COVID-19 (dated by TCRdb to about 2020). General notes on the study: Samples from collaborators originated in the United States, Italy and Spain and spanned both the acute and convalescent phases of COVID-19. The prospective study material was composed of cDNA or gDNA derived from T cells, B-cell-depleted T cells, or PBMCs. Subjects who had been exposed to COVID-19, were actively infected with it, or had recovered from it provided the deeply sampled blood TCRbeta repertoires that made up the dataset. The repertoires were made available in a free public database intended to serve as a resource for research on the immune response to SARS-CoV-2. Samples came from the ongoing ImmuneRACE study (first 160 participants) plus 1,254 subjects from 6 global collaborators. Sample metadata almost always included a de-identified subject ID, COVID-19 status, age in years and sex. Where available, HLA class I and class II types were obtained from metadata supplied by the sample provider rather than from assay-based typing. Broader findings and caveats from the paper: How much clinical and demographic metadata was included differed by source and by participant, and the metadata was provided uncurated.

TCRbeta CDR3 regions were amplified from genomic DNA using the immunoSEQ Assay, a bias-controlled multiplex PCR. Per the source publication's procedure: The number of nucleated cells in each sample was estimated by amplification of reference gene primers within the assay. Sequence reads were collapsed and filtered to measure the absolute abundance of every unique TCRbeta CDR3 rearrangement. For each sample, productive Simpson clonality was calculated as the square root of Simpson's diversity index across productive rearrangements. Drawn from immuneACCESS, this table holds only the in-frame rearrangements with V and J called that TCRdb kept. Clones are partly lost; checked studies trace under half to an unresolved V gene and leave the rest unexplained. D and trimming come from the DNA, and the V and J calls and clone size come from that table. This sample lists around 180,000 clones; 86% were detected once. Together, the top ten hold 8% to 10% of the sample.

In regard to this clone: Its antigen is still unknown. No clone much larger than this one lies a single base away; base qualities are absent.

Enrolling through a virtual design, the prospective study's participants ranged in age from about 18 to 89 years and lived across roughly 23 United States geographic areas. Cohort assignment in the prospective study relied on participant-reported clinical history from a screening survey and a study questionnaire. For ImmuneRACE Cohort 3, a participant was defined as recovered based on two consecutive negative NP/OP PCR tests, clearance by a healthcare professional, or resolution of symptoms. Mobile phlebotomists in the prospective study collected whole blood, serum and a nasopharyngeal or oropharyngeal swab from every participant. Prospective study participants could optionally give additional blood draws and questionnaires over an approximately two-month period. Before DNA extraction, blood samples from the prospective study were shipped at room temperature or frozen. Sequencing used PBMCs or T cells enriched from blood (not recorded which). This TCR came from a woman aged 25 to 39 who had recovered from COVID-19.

DNA sequence: TGCAGCGTTGGAGGGGGCGTAAGAACTAATGAAAAACTGTTTTTT. It specifies CSVGGGVRTNEKLFF. The V and J segments used are TRBV29-1 and TRBJ1-4, and 7 junction bases match TRBD1. In the germline V gene, CDR1 corresponds to SQVTM and CDR2 to ANQGSEA. From the cysteine through the phenylalanine, the CDR3 covers 15 amino acids. CDR3 DNA only is kept here, 45 bases in frame from base 1. Unmatched junction bases come to 6, with V trimmed by 4 bases and J by 1 base.